The 20 T cell receptor beta chains presented below share a single source sample, sequenced in a study of response to subunit inactivated influenza vaccine. TCRdb passed the RT-PCR reads through MiXCR, listing each CDR3 protein once. This table holds 500,000 to 700,000 distinct CDR3 sequences, approximately 20% found once. This same sample was also part of a study on T cells expressing NK-cell markers. Per that study: UMIs were included in TCR beta cDNA generated by 5'RACE template switching.

The source was CD4+ T cells sorted from PBMCs, collected 11 to 12 days after vaccination. The receptors come from a man in his fifties or sixties who received an inactivated influenza vaccine.

The chain recombines TRBV30 with TRBJ1-1; no firm D call. CDR1 and CDR2 from the germline V gene are GTSNPN and SVGIG (reference sequence). The CDR3 runs 13 residues. V shed 1 base and J shed 9 bases, with 15 bases lying between them. CDR3: CAWSETSGWKAFF. CDR3 coding DNA: TGTGCCTGGAGTGAAACCTCGGGGTGGAAAGCTTTCTTT.

Concerning this clonotype: An end of the junction differs from the germline gene, which may be a read error. V usage is TRBV7-2 and J usage is TRBJ2-3; D call uncertain. Germline lookup yields CDR1 SGHTA and CDR2 FQGNSA. The CDR3 runs 14 residues. The CDR3 sequence: CASGLGRWTDTQYF. CDR3 DNA: TGTGCCAGCGGCTTAGGCAGGTGGACAGATACGCAGTATTTT.

J is TRBJ2-7 and V is TRBV7-2; the D is unclear. Germline CDR1 is SGHTA and CDR2 is FQGNSA. V lost 0 bases, J lost 3 bases, and 6 bases lay in between. The CDR3 is made up of 13 amino acids. The chain's CDR3 is CASSLAGFYEQYF. CDR3 coding DNA: TGTGCCAGCAGCTTAGCCGGGTTCTACGAGCAGTACTTC.

V usage is TRBV10-3 and J usage is TRBJ1-1; possible D gene TRBD1, 5 bases. The CDR3 is 12 amino acids. The germline V gene encodes CDR1 ENHRY and CDR2 SYGVKD. V was clipped by 6 bases and J by 5 bases, with 10 bases between them. CDR3 nucleotides: TGTGCCATCAGAAACGGGGGGACTGAAGCTTTCTTT. The encoded protein is CAIRNGGTEAFF.

This clonotype was observed a handful of times. The V call is TRBV5-1, the J call TRBJ2-1; 8 nucleotides agree with TRBD1. CDR3 length: 15 residues. CDR1 is SGHRS and CDR2 is YFSETQ in the germline V gene. Trimming took 0 bases from V and 6 from J; bases not matched to a gene: 5. The CDR3 DNA is TGCGCCAGCAGCTTGGAGGGACAGGACGTCAATGAGCAGTTCTTC. This sequence encodes CASSLEGQDVNEQFF.

This clonotype was detected many times. This sequence joins TRBV11-1 and TRBJ2-3, with D perhaps TRBD1 (5 bases). V lost 5 bases, J lost 3 bases, and 18 bases lay in between. The V gene's germline CDR1 is SGHAT and CDR2 FQDESV (reference sequence). This CDR3 spans 16 amino acids. CDR3 in amino acids: CASSPRQPRRTDTQYF. The CDR3, as DNA: TGTGCCAGCAGCCCCCGACAGCCTCGCAGAACAGATACGCAGTATTTT.

This rearrangement joins TRBV28 to TRBJ1-1; D is ambiguous. The CDR3 covers 12 residues. Germline values: CDR1 MDHEN, CDR2 SYDVKM. The V and J ends lost 4 bases and 8 bases respectively, with 11 bases between them. For the CDR3, the DNA is TGTGCCAGCAGTTCCCTATGGAGGGAAGCTTTCTTT. It codes for CASSSLWREAFF.

This chain uses TRBV20-1 with TRBJ2-7; 7 nucleotides line up with TRBD2. V shed 5 bases and J 2 bases; nucleotides not matched to a gene: 9. CDR1 and CDR2 from the germline V gene are DFQATT and SNEGSKA (reference sequence). The CDR3 is 14 amino acids. CDR3 in DNA: TGCAGTGCTCCCCAGCCGGGGGGAACCTACGAGCAGTACTTC. As protein: CSAPQPGGTYEQYF.

This clonotype appeared many times. The chain joins TRBV20-1 to TRBJ2-4, with D tentatively TRBD1 (6 bases). Trimming left V 0 bases short and J 7 bases short, with 10 bases between. CDR3 length equals 13 residues. Germline V gives CDR1 DFQATT, CDR2 SNEGSKA (reference sequence). For the CDR3, the DNA is TGCAGTGCTAGAGACCCAACAGGGAACATTCAGTACTTC. Translated, it gives CSARDPTGNIQYF.

The chain links TRBV11-2 to TRBJ2-2; TRBD2 aligns across 10 bases. The ends lost 5 bases at V and 1 base at J; junction bases unmatched: 10. CDR3 size: 18 residues. Germline CDR1 reads SGHAT; CDR2 reads FQNNGV. CDR3 nucleotide sequence: TGTGCCAGCAGCCCCCAAAGGACTAGCGGTTTGAACACCGGGGAGCTGTTTTTT. This encodes CASSPQRTSGLNTGELFF. Full variable domain (rest looked up from reference TRBV11-2 and TRBJ2-2): EAGVAQSPRYKIIEKRQSVAFWCNPISGHATLYWYQQILGQGPKLLIQFQNNGVVDDSQLPKDRFSAERLKGVDSTLKIQPAKLEDSAVYLCASSPQRTSGLNTGELFFGEGSRLTVL.

This clonotype was seen repeatedly, ten times or more. The chain joins TRBV5-1 to TRBJ1-2; no clear D. V gave up 0 bases and J gave up 3 bases, with 6 bases separating them. Germline V lookup: CDR1 SGHRS, CDR2 YFSETQ. CDR3 length equals 13 residues. CDR3 sequence: CASSLGGYYGYTF. The CDR3 DNA is TGCGCCAGCAGCTTGGGAGGGTACTATGGCTACACCTTC.

V gene TRBV5-1 combines with J gene TRBJ2-5; 8 bases align to TRBD2. Trimming at V came to 4 bases and at J to 5 bases, leaving 13 bases not matched to a gene. There are 16 residues in the CDR3. Germline CDR1 and CDR2: SGHRS and YFSETQ. CDR3 region: CASSVGGAGVEETQYF. In nucleotides, the CDR3 is TGCGCCAGCAGCGTGGGGGGAGCGGGAGTCGAGGAGACCCAGTACTTC.

The chain recombines TRBV9 with TRBJ2-1, with 11 nucleotides matching TRBD2. After removal of 0 bases from V and 4 bases from J, the junction contained 3 bases not matched to a gene. From germline, CDR1 is SGDLS and CDR2 YYNGEE. The CDR3 loop spans 16 amino acids. CDR3 sequence reads: CASSVDPSGGYNEQFF. In nucleotides, the CDR3 is TGTGCCAGCAGCGTAGACCCTAGCGGGGGGTACAATGAGCAGTTCTTC.

This rearrangement joins TRBV12-3 or TRBV12-4 to TRBJ2-5, with D unresolved. V lost 2 bases and J 5 bases, leaving 12 bases between the germline ends. CDR3 length: 14 residues. The CDR3 loop is CASSLPASGETQYF. In DNA, the CDR3 is TGTGCCAGCAGTTTACCAGCGTCTGGCGAGACCCAGTACTTC.

V usage is TRBV30 and J usage is TRBJ1-2; 12 positions agree with TRBD1. V was clipped by 2 bases and J by 7 bases; unmatched bases: 5. The CDR3 has 14 amino acids. CDR1 is GTSNPN and CDR2 is SVGIG in the germline V gene (reference sequence). The CDR3 sequence is CAWSMGTGGFGYTF. The CDR3 nucleotides read TGTGCCTGGAGTATGGGGACAGGGGGCTTTGGCTACACCTTC. The full variable domain, with the rest looked up from reference TRBV30 and TRBJ1-2, is SQTIHQWPATLVQPVGSPLSLECTVEGTSNPNLYWYRQAAGRGLQLLFYSVGIGQISSEVPQNLSASRPQDRQFILSSKKLLLSDSGFYLCAWSMGTGGFGYTFGSGTRLTVV.

V gene TRBV5-1 combines with J gene TRBJ2-4, with 9 positions matching TRBD1. This CDR3 is built from 14 residues. With V trimmed by 4 bases and J by 9 bases, 8 bases remained unmatched. From germline, CDR1 is SGHRS and CDR2 YFSETQ. The CDR3 DNA reads as TGCGCCAGCAGCGCCCGACAGGGGGGCGGCATTCAGTACTTC. This codes for CASSARQGGGIQYF.

This clonotype appeared many times. V usage is TRBV5-1 and J usage is TRBJ1-1; TRBD1 is a possible D gene (5 bases). CDR1 and CDR2 from the germline V gene are SGHRS and YFSETQ. The CDR3 runs 13 residues. V was shortened by 0 bases and J by 5 bases, with 8 bases between the two germline ends. This CDR3 reads CASSLGQSTEAFF. The CDR3 DNA reads TGCGCCAGCAGCTTGGGACAGAGTACTGAAGCTTTCTTT.

This clonotype was counted a few times. The chain links TRBV7-3 to TRBJ2-3; 7 bases fit TRBD2. The CDR3 is made up of 18 amino acids. Per germline, CDR1 SGHTA and CDR2 FQGTGA. V dropped 5 bases and J dropped 1; count of bases not matched to a gene: 15. CDR3 DNA sequence: TGTGCCAGCAGCCCCCTCCCCTCTAGCGGTTCACGCACAGATACGCAGTATTTT. Translating gives CASSPLPSSGSRTDTQYF.

This chain joins TRBV12-3 or TRBV12-4 and TRBJ1-6, with D possibly TRBD1 on 5 matching bases. The V end was cut by 3 bases, the J end by 11 bases, with 11 bases between. CDR3 length: 13 residues. The CDR3 reads CASSFSRGTPLHF. Here the CDR3 DNA reads TGTGCCAGCAGTTTTTCTCGGGGGACACCCCTCCACTTT.

The chain uses TRBV5-6 and TRBJ2-2; D gene uncertain. Trimming left V 3 bases short and J 0 bases short, with 9 bases between. The CDR3 contains 15 residues. Germline-derived CDR1 and CDR2 are SGHDT and YYEEEE. The CDR3: CASSSTLANTGELFF. CDR3 nucleotides: TGTGCCAGCAGCTCGACTCTTGCGAACACCGGGGAGCTGTTTTTT.